This T cell receptor (beta chain) was obtained from a study of blood T cells in healthy people across ages. Researchers collected 9.5 to 10 milliliters of peripheral blood from every single donor. Each sample gave at least 6.5 million isolated PBMCs. Trimming removed 1 base from V and 3 bases from J; junction bases left unmatched: 12. CDR1 and CDR2 (germline): LGHNA, YSLEER. The CDR3 runs 18 residues. This clonotype was recorded once. Its specificity is not known. Regarding the study as a whole: Roughly linear declines in TCR beta diversity per million T cells occurred with age.

Through a sample-barcoded 5' primer and a J-beta primer mix, a second PCR was run for roughly 7 to 12 cycles. One entry per CDR3 protein, called by TCRdb with MiXCR from the 5' RACE reads. The table includes about 1.8 million distinct CDR3 sequences, 49% detected once. The sample consisted of blood. V and J are TRBV4-3 and TRBJ2-4, with TRBD2 matching 7 bases. This clonotype originated in a woman between 35 and 50 years old in good health. The CDR3 reads CASSQVLIRKRGKNIQYF. CDR3 DNA: TGCGCCAGCAGCCAAGTTTTGATCAGGAAGCGGGGCAAAAACATTCAGTACTTC.